Listed here are 25 T cell receptor beta chains from one sample, sequenced in a study of T-cell memory formation after mild COVID-19. Via MiXCR, TCRdb re-called the 5' RACE reads, giving one row per CDR3 protein. The sample has some 110,000 distinct CDR3 sequences, approximately 17% seen once. Specimen: PBMCs or a T cell subset sorted from them (not recorded which). These receptors were collected from an adult woman who had mild COVID-19 (a few samples of this study predate the infection). Cell type and time point are not known.

This clonotype has ten or more counts. V and J are TRBV6-5 and TRBJ2-1; D perhaps matches TRBD1 (5 bases). The CDR3 is 13 amino acids. Trimming took off 2 bases at V and 7 bases at J, with 9 bases between the two ends. The germline V gene has CDR1 MNHEY and CDR2 SVGAGI. The CDR3 region has the DNA TGTGCCAGCAGTTACCTGGGGCAGAATGAGCAGTTCTTC. Amino acids: CASSYLGQNEQFF.

The table lists this clonotype with a few counts. The chain carries TRBV6-5 and TRBJ1-5; D call uncertain. The CDR3 totals 13 residues. Trimming cost V 0 bases and J 9 bases, with 9 bases left between them. From germline, CDR1 is MNHEY and CDR2 SVGAGI. The CDR3 nucleotides read TGTGCCAGCAGTTACTCGCCCTCCCGGCCCCAGCATTTT. This codes for CASSYSPSRPQHF.

This clonotype has more than one count but fewer than ten. The chain couples TRBV12-3 or TRBV12-4 to TRBJ2-7; perhaps TRBD1 as D (5 bases). V was pared by 1 base and J by 3 bases, with 10 bases between. This CDR3 is built from 14 residues. The CDR3 sequence: CASSLGGYRYEQYF. The CDR3 region has the DNA TGTGCCAGCAGTTTAGGGGGCTATCGCTACGAGCAGTACTTC.

This clonotype was seen a few times. This sequence joins TRBV5-1 and TRBJ1-6; tentative D call: TRBD1 (5 bases). Per the germline V gene, CDR1 is SGHRS and CDR2 is YFSETQ. The CDR3 is 15 amino acids. V was trimmed by 4 bases and J by 8 bases, leaving 16 bases between them. The CDR3 protein is CASSPGDLGDSPLHF. Written as DNA, the CDR3 is TGCGCCAGCAGCCCCGGGGACCTTGGGGATTCACCCCTCCACTTT.

This clonotype was seen a few times. The V gene is TRBV7-9, the J gene TRBJ2-1, with D possibly matching TRBD2 (5 bases). Germline V gene lookup returns CDR1 SEHNR and CDR2 FQNEAQ (reference sequence). This CDR3 spans 15 amino acids. Deletions cut 4 bases from V and 8 bases from J, with 18 bases between. CDR3 region: CASSSNRGSRYEQFF. The CDR3 bases are TGTGCCAGCAGCTCGAATCGTGGGAGTAGGTATGAGCAGTTCTTC. The whole variable domain, filled in from reference TRBV7-9 and TRBJ2-1, reads DTGVSQNPRHKITKRGQNVTFRCDPISEHNRLYWYRQTLGQGPEFLTYFQNEAQLEKSRLLSDRFSAERPKGSFSTLEIQRTEQGDSAMYLCASSSNRGSRYEQFFGPGTRLTVL.

This clonotype showed up just a few times. The chain links TRBV7-9 to TRBJ1-5; a possible D gene is TRBD1 (5 bases). This CDR3 is built from 16 residues. Between the trimmed V and J ends, which lost 5 bases and 4 bases, there was a span of 18 bases. CDR1 is SEHNR and CDR2 is FQNEAQ in the germline V gene (reference sequence). CDR3 sequence (DNA): TGTGCCAGCAGCCCCCCCGACTCCGGGGCAAATCAGCCCCAGCATTTT. It is translated as CASSPPDSGANQPQHF.

The V call is TRBV29-1, the J call TRBJ1-2; 7 nucleotides match TRBD1. Germline V lookup: CDR1 SQVTM, CDR2 ANQGSEA. V lost 7 bases, J lost 4 bases, and 9 bases stayed unmatched. This CDR3 spans 13 amino acids. The chain's CDR3 is CSALKQGSYGYTF. In DNA form, the CDR3 reads TGCAGCGCGTTAAAACAGGGGAGCTATGGCTACACCTTC.

This chain uses TRBV6-2 or TRBV6-3 with TRBJ1-5; TRBD1 aligns across 9 bases. The length of the CDR3 is 17 residues. Germline CDR1 is MNHEY and CDR2 is SVGEGT. V lost 4 bases to trimming and J lost 5 bases; unmatched junction nucleotides: 12. In DNA form, the CDR3 reads TGTGCCAGCAGTTCCGACTTGTCCGGGACAGGGCATCAGCCCCAGCATTTT. Translating gives CASSSDLSGTGHQPQHF.

The chain uses TRBV5-4 and TRBJ2-3; D not resolved. Trimming took off 0 bases at V and 9 bases at J, with 11 bases between the two ends. CDR1 SGHNT and CDR2 YYREEE come from the germline V gene (reference sequence). CDR3 length equals 13 residues. This CDR3 is CASSLAYDPTQYF. CDR3 nucleotide sequence: TGTGCCAGCAGCTTGGCCTACGACCCGACGCAGTATTTT.

By frequency in the sample, this clonotype is medium-sized. The chain combines TRBV24-1 with TRBJ2-1; D not certain. This CDR3 spans 13 amino acids. Trimming cost V 4 bases and J 8 bases, with 11 bases left between them. Germline V gene sequence: CDR1 KGHDR, CDR2 SFDVKD. The CDR3 coding sequence is TGTGCCACCAGTGAGGTGGCGTGGGATGAGCAGTTCTTC. The encoded protein is CATSEVAWDEQFF.

This clonotype came up a few times. The V gene is TRBV5-1, the J gene TRBJ1-5, with no clear D. Trimming removed 2 bases from V and 4 bases from J, with 7 bases in between. The CDR3 covers 13 residues. Germline V gene lookup returns CDR1 SGHRS and CDR2 YFSETQ. The CDR3 DNA is TGCGCCAGCAGCTTTAACCCTAATCAGCCCCAGCATTTT. It specifies CASSFNPNQPQHF. Full variable domain (outside the CDR3, taken from reference TRBV5-1 and TRBJ1-5): KAGVTQTPRYLIKTRGQQVTLSCSPISGHRSVSWYQQTPGQGLQFLFEYFSETQRNKGNFPGRFSGRQFSNSRSEMNVSTLELGDSALYLCASSFNPNQPQHFGDGTRLSIL.

In this sample, this clonotype turned up a few times. The chain employs TRBV7-2 and TRBJ1-5; TRBD1 might be the D (6 bases). Germline V lookup: CDR1 SGHTA, CDR2 FQGNSA. The CDR3 loop spans 15 amino acids. Trimming stripped 3 bases from V and 5 bases from J, with 14 bases between. The CDR3 loop is CASSFDVGGHQPQHF. In nucleotides, the CDR3 is TGTGCCAGCAGCTTCGACGTCGGGGGGCATCAGCCCCAGCATTTT.

This clonotype showed up just a few times. The V call is TRBV24-1, the J call TRBJ2-3; unclear D gene. The CDR3 spans 14 residues. Trimming removed 5 bases at V and 0 bases at J, with 8 bases between. Per germline, CDR1 KGHDR and CDR2 SFDVKD. The chain's CDR3 is CATSVGSSTDTQYF. CDR3 bases: TGTGCCACCAGTGTTGGATCCAGCACAGATACGCAGTATTTT.

This clonotype was seen a handful of times. The rearrangement joins TRBV20-1 to TRBJ1-5, with TRBD1 identical over 11 bases. Germline-derived CDR1 and CDR2 are DFQATT and SNEGSKA (reference sequence). V shed 1 base, J shed 3 bases, and the junction held 11 bases outside the gene matches. This CDR3 comprises 18 residues. For the CDR3, the DNA is TGCAGTGCTAGAGCCGCGGACAGGGGGCGAGAGCTCAATCAGCCCCAGCATTTT. Encoded protein: CSARAADRGRELNQPQHF.

This clonotype showed up just a few times. CDR3 residues: CACMGRTGELFF. The CDR3 DNA reads as TGTGCCTGTATGGGGCGCACCGGGGAGCTGTTTTTT. The chain has TRBV30 and TRBJ2-2, with D tentatively TRBD1 (5 bases). Germline-derived CDR1 and CDR2 are GTSNPN and SVGIG (reference sequence). The CDR3 is made up of 12 amino acids. The V gene lost 6 bases and the J gene lost 4 bases, with 9 bases spanning the gap.

CDR3 sequence: CATSGRQGSYNEQFF. The CDR3 nucleotides read TGTGCCACCAGTGGGAGACAGGGTTCCTACAATGAGCAGTTCTTC. The rearrangement joins TRBV24-1 to TRBJ2-1, with 7 bases lining up with TRBD1. The CDR3 spans 15 residues. In germline, CDR1 is KGHDR, CDR2 SFDVKD. V shed 5 bases, J shed 1 base, and the junction held 4 bases outside the gene matches.

The chain recombines TRBV30 with TRBJ2-1; possibly TRBD1 or TRBD2 for D (6 bases each). With 3 bases removed from V and 9 bases from J, the gap between germline ends came to 18 bases. CDR1 and CDR2 (germline): GTSNPN, SVGIG (reference sequence). The CDR3 extends over 14 amino acids. Written as DNA, the CDR3 is TGTGCCTGGAGAGCTCCCAACAGGGAGGTTGAGCAGTTCTTC. Protein product: CAWRAPNREVEQFF.

This clonotype was seen only a few times. The V and J genes are TRBV4-2 and TRBJ2-5; D remains ambiguous. The CDR3 is 14 residues long. Trimming cost V 0 bases and J 1 base, with 6 bases left between them. CDR1 is LGHNA and CDR2 is YNFKEQ in the germline V gene. The CDR3 loop reads CASSQDTSQETQYF. The DNA of the CDR3 is TGTGCCAGCAGCCAAGATACCAGCCAAGAGACCCAGTACTTC.

CDR3 bases: TGCAGCGTTAGAGAAGAGACCCAGTACTTC. Translating gives CSVREETQYF. This chain connects TRBV29-1 to TRBJ2-5; D is unresolved. V was trimmed by 5 bases and J by 3 bases, leaving 4 bases between them. The CDR3 sequence is 10 residues long. Germline V gene lookup returns CDR1 SQVTM and CDR2 ANQGSEA.

This clonotype was found a few times. The chain joins TRBV4-1 to TRBJ1-1, with 7 bases identical to TRBD1. V was clipped by 2 bases and J by 5 bases; unmatched bases: 5. The germline CDR1 and CDR2 sequences are MGHRA and YSYEKL. The CDR3 is 14 amino acids. The CDR3: CASSQPQGSTEAFF. The CDR3 nucleotides read TGCGCCAGCAGCCAACCACAGGGGAGTACTGAAGCTTTCTTT.

This clonotype was counted a few times. The rearrangement uses TRBV3-1 and TRBJ2-5; TRBD2 aligns across 12 bases. The trim removed 0 bases at V and 5 bases at J, leaving 10 bases unmatched. Germline values: CDR1 LGHDT, CDR2 YNNKEL (reference sequence). The CDR3 loop spans 18 amino acids. CDR3 sequence (DNA): TGTGCCAGCAGCCAAGATTTCCTAGCGGGAGGGCCTGGGGAGACCCAGTACTTC. Translation: CASSQDFLAGGPGETQYF.

This clonotype was counted ten times or more. CDR3 in amino acids: CATTPDRGLYNEQFF. Here the CDR3 DNA reads TGTGCCACCACCCCGGACAGGGGGCTGTACAATGAGCAGTTCTTC. The chain links TRBV15 to TRBJ2-1; TRBD1 matches 11 bases. CDR3 length equals 15 residues. CDR1 and CDR2 (germline): LNHNV, YYDKDF (reference sequence). The V segment lost 7 bases and the J segment 4 bases; nucleotides outside the gene matches: 6.

Ten or more counts support this clonotype. The chain combines TRBV5-4 with TRBJ2-3; TRBD2 is a possible D gene (5 bases). CDR1 is SGHNT and CDR2 is YYREEE in the germline V gene (reference sequence). This CDR3 has 12 residues. With 2 bases removed from V and 11 bases from J, the gap between germline ends came to 12 bases. The DNA of the CDR3 is TGTGCCAGCAGCTTCTCGGGGTTGGGGCAGTATTTT. This sequence encodes CASSFSGLGQYF.

The V gene is TRBV4-3, the J gene TRBJ2-7; no firm D call. V was clipped by 5 bases and J by 3 bases, with 2 bases between them. The CDR3 covers 10 residues. Germline CDR1 is LGHNA and CDR2 is YSLEER. For the CDR3, the DNA is TGCGCCAGCAGCTGCTACGAGCAGTACTTC. Translated, it gives CASSCYEQYF.

This chain links TRBV4-3 with TRBJ2-1; 12 bases align to TRBD2. In germline, CDR1 is LGHNA, CDR2 YSLEER. Losses at the gene ends were 4 bases for V and 3 bases for J; bases not matched to a gene: 4. The CDR3 consists of 16 residues. The CDR3 nucleotides read TGCGCCAGCAGCCTTCCTAGCGGGAGGGGCTACAATGAGCAGTTCTTC. Translating it yields CASSLPSGRGYNEQFF.